The clone carrying this TCR beta chain came up many times. The entry originates in a study of T-cell reconstitution after alpha-beta-depleted transplantation in children. The germline V gene encodes CDR1 DFQATT and CDR2 SNEGSKA (reference sequence). The CDR3 has 15 amino acids. The V segment lost 1 base and the J segment 5 bases; nucleotides outside the gene matches: 7. A library of TCRbeta sequences, prepared with unique molecular identifiers, was generated. Each CDR3 protein gets one entry after TCRdb re-called the PCR reads with MiXCR. This sample has 600,000 to 700,000 distinct CDR3 sequences, with about 15% found just once.

This chain links TRBV20-1 with TRBJ1-5; 8 bases align to TRBD1. The sequence was collected from a human donor who donated a stem cell graft to a child with acute myeloid leukemia. This specimen consisted of PBMCs from the stem cell graft donor, obtained from the stem cell graft. The CDR3: CSARGGAGGHQPQHF. The CDR3 nucleotides read TGCAGTGCTAGAGGGGGGGCAGGGGGCCATCAGCCCCAGCATTTT.